This TCR beta chain appears in the sequencing data of a study of CD8 T cells in Susac syndrome. From blood CD8+ and CD4+ T cells, the TCR beta chain was sequenced. Multiple sclerosis controls were treatment-naive patients with stable or active relapsing-remitting disease. The TEMRA cells underwent FACS enrichment, while the CD8+ and CD4+ T cells underwent negative isolation. RNA totalling roughly 0.45 to 1 ug underwent reverse transcription with random hexamers. An immunoSEQ multiplex PCR generated amplified TCR beta CDR3 products spanning 54 Vbeta and 13 Jbeta. MiXCR, applied by TCRdb to the immunoSEQ multiplex PCR reads, yields one record per CDR3 protein. In the table there are some 400,000 distinct CDR3 sequences, more than 80% of which are singletons. There are 15 residues in the CDR3. In germline, CDR1 is MGHRA, CDR2 YSYEKL. The V gene end was trimmed by 2 bases and the J gene end by 0 bases; junction bases not matched to a gene: 2.

The TCR was taken from a human donor with multiple sclerosis. This rearrangement joins TRBV4-1 to TRBJ2-7, with 9 bases fitting TRBD1. The sample taken for sequencing was CD8+ T cells from PBMCs. CDR3 residues: CASSQLGQGSYEQYF. The CDR3 region has the DNA TGCGCCAGCAGCCAACTGGGACAGGGCTCCTACGAGCAGTACTTC.